Below are 2 T cell receptor beta chains sequenced from a single sample in a study of cytomegalovirus exposure and HLA in healthy donors. Produced via immunoSEQ multiplex PCR; TCRdb's table is partial and in-frame only. The repertoire holds 50,000 to 80,000 clones, with 95% as singletons. Sequenced: PBMCs. These receptors all stem from a woman under 30 in good health and CMV-seropositive.

This clone appeared once. The CDR3 is CASSRDSTGELFF. The CDR3 nucleotides read TGTGCCAGCAGTCGGGATTCCACCGGGGAGCTGTTTTTT. This rearrangement joins TRBV2 to TRBJ2-2, with TRBD2 as a possible D gene (5 bases). Trimming pared 5 bases from V and 4 bases from J, leaving 8 bases between. The CDR3 extends over 13 amino acids. From germline, CDR1 is SNHLY and CDR2 FYNNEI.

The chain uses TRBV19 and TRBJ1-5; D may be TRBD1 (6 bases). CDR1 is LNHDA and CDR2 is SQIVND in the germline V gene (reference sequence). The CDR3 runs 16 residues. V lost 3 bases to trimming and J lost 2 bases, with 14 bases between them. This CDR3 reads CASSIPGGRGNQPQHF. The CDR3 nucleotides read TGTGCCAGTAGTATTCCCGGGGGGCGAGGCAATCAGCCCCAGCATTTT.